This T cell receptor (beta chain) was retrieved from a study of T cell responses to AZD1222 COVID-19 vaccine. Study conclusions and caveats: No repertoire was sampled before or during the peak T cell response, only after it.

There are a few counts of this clone. The antigen is unknown. The protocol was immunoSEQ multiplex PCR, while the TCRdb copy is restricted to in-frame clones and leaves out a portion. The table lists some 150,000 clones, approximately 90% of them singletons, with 6.9% in the top ten. The CDR3 is made up of 15 amino acids. CDR1 is MGHDK and CDR2 is SYGVNS in the germline V gene. Trimming took off 1 base at V and 1 base at J, with 10 bases between the two ends. The specimen comprised peripheral blood, sampled after recovery from COVID-19. The genes are TRBV25-1 and TRBJ1-1; no clear D. The source of this sequence is an adult who had recovered from COVID-19. In DNA form, the CDR3 reads TGTGCCAGCAGTGAATTGGCTGCAGGGAACACTGAAGCTTTCTTT. It codes for CASSELAAGNTEAFF.